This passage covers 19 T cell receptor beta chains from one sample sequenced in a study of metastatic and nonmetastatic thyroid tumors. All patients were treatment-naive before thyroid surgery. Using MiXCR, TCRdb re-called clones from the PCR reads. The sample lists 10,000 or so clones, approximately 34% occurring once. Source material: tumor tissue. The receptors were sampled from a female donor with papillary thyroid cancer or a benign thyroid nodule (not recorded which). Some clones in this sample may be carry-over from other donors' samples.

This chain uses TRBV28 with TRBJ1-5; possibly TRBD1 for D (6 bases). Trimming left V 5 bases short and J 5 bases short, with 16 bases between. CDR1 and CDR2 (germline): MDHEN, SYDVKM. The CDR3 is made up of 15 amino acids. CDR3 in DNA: TGTGCCAGCAGTGACACAGGACAGAACTATCAGCCCCAGCATTTT. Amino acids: CASSDTGQNYQPQHF.

The CDR3 loop is CSARQGAGDYNEQFF. In DNA form, the CDR3 reads TGCAGTGCTAGACAGGGAGCGGGAGATTACAATGAGCAGTTCTTC. The chain employs TRBV20-1 and TRBJ2-1; TRBD2 matches 8 bases. J lost 4 bases, V lost 2 bases, and 7 bases had no gene match. The CDR3 has 15 residues. CDR1 is DFQATT, CDR2 SNEGSKA, per germline (reference sequence).

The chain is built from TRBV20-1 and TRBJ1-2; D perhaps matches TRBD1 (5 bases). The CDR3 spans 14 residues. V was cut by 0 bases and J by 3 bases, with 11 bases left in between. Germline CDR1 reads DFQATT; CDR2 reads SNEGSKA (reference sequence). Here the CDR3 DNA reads TGCAGTGCTAGAGATGGGGGGGTAGACTATGGCTACACCTTC. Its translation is CSARDGGVDYGYTF.

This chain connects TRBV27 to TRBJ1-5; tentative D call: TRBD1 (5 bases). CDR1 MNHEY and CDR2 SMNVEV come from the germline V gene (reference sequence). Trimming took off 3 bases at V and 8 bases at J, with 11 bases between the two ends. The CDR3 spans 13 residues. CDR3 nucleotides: TGTGCCAGCAGTTTGGGCAGGGCTGAGCCCCAGCATTTT. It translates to CASSLGRAEPQHF.

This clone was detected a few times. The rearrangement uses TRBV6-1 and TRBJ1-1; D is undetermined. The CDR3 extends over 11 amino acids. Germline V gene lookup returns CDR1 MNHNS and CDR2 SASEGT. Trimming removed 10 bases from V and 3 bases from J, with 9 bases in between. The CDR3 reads CAITLDTEAFF. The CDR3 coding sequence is TGTGCCATCACCCTGGACACTGAAGCTTTCTTT.

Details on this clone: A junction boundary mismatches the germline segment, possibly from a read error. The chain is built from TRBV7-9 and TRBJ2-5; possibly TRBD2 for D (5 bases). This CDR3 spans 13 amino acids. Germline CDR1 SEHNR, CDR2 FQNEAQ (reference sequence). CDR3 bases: TGCGCCAGCATGCGGACGGTGGGAGAGACCCATTACTTC. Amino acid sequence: CASMRTVGETHYF. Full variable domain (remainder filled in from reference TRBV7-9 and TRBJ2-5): DTGVSQNPRHKITKRGQNVTFRCDPISEHNRLYWYRQTLGQGPEFLTYFQNEAQLEKSRLLSDRFSAERPKGSFSTLEIQRTEQGDSAMYLCASMRTVGETHYFGPGTRLLVL.

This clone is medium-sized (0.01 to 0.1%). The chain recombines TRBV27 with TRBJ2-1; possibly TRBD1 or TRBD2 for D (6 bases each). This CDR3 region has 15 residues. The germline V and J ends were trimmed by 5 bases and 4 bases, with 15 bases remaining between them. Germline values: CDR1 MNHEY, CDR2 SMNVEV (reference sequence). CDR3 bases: TGTGCCAGCAGTCCTGACGGGGGCCCGTACAATGAGCAGTTCTTC. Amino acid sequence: CASSPDGGPYNEQFF.

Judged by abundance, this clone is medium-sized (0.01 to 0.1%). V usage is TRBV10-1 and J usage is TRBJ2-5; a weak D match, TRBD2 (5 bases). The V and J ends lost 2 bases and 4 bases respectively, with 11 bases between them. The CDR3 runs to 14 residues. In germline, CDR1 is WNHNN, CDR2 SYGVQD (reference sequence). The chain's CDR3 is CASSETRAGETQYF. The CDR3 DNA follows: TGCGCCAGCAGTGAGACTAGGGCTGGAGAGACCCAGTACTTC.

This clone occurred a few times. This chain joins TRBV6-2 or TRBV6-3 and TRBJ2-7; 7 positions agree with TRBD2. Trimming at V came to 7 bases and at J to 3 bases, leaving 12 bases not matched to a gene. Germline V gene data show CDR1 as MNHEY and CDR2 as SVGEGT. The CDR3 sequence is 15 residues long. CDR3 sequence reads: CASTTPGGDSYEQYF. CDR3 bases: TGTGCCAGCACCACCCCGGGAGGAGACAGCTACGAGCAGTACTTC.

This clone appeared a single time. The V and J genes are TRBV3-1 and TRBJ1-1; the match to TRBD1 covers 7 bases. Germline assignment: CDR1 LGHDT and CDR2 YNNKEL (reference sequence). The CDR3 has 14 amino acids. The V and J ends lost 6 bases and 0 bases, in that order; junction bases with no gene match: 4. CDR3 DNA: TGTGCCAGCAGAGGGACAGATTTGAACACTGAAGCTTTCTTT. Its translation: CASRGTDLNTEAFF.

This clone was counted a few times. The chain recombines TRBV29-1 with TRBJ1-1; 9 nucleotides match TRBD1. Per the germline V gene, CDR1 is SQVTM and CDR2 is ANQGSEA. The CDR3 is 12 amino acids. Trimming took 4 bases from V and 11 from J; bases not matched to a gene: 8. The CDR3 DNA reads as TGCAGCGTTGTCCCGGGACAGGGATTGGCTTTCTTT. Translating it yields CSVVPGQGLAFF.

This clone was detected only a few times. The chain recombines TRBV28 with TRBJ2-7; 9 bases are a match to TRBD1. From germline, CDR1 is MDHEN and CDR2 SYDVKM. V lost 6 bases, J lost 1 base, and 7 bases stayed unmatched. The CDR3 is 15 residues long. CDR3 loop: CASRSRTGVSYEQYF. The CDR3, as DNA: TGTGCCAGCAGATCCCGGACAGGGGTGTCCTACGAGCAGTACTTC.

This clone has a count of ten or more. The CDR3 region is CASSFSVNTEAFF. CDR3 nucleotides: TGTGCCAGCAGCTTCTCTGTAAACACTGAAGCTTTCTTT. This chain uses TRBV5-4 with TRBJ1-1; D is uncertain. The CDR3 covers 13 residues. The V end lost 2 bases, the J end lost 2 bases, and 7 bases lay between the germline ends. Germline V gene sequence: CDR1 SGHNT, CDR2 YYREEE (reference sequence).

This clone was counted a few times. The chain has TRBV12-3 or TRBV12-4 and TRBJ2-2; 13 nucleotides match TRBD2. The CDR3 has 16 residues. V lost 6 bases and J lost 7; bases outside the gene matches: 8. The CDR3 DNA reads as TGTGCCAGCAGCTTACTAGCGGGAGGGCCTGACGGGGAGCTGTTTTTT. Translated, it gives CASSLLAGGPDGELFF.

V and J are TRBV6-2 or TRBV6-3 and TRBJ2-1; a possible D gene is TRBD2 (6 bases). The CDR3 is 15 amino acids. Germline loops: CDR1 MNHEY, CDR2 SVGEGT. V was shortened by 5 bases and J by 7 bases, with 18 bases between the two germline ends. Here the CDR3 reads CASSALGGAGNEQFF. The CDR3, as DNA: TGTGCCAGCAGTGCCTTGGGGGGAGCCGGTAATGAGCAGTTCTTC.

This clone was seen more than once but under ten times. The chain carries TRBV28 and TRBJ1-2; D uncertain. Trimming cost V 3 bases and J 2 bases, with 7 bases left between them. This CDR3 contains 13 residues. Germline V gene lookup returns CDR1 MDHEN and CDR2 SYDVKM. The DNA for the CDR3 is TGTGCCAGCAGTTTTCTTCAAAACTATGGCTACACCTTC. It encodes CASSFLQNYGYTF.

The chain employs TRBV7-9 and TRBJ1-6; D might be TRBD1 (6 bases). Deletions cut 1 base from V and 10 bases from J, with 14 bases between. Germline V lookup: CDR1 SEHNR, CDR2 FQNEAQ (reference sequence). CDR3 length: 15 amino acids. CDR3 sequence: CASSLEGGGLSPLHF. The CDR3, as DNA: TGTGCCAGCAGCTTAGAAGGAGGGGGTCTCTCACCCCTCCACTTT.

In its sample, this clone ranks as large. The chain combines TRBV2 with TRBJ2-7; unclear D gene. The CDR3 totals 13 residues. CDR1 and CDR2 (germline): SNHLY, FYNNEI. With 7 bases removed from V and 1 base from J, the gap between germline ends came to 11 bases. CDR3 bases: TGTGCCAGCAATAGCCTGAGGTCCTACGAGCAGTACTTC. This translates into CASNSLRSYEQYF. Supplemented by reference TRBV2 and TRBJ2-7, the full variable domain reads EPEVTQTPSHQVTQMGQEVILRCVPISNHLYFYWYRQILGQKVEFLVSFYNNEISEKSEIFDDQFSVERPDGSNFTLKIRSTKLEDSAMYFCASNSLRSYEQYFGPGTRLTVT.

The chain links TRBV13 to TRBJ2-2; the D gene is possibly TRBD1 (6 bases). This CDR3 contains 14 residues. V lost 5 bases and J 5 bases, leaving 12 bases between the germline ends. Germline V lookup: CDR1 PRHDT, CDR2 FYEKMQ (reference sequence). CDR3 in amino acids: CASSPPGTTGELFF. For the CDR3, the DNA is TGTGCCAGCAGCCCCCCCGGGACAACCGGGGAGCTGTTTTTT.